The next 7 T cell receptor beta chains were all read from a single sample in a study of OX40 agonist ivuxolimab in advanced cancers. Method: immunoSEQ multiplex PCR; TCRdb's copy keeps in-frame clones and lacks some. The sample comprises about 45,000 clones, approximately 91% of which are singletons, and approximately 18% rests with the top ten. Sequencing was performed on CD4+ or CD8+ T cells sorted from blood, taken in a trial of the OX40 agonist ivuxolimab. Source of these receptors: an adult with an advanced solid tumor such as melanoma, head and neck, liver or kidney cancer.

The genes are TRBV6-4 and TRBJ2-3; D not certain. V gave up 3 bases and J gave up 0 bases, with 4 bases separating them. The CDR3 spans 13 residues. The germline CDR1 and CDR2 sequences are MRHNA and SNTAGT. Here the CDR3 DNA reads TGTGCCAGCAGTGAGCGGAGCACAGATACGCAGTATTTT. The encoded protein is CASSERSTDTQYF.

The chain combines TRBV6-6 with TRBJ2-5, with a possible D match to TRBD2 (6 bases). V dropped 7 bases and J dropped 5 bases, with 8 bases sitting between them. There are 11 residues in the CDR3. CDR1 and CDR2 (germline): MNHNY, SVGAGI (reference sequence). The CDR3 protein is CASTRGETQYF. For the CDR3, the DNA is TGTGCCAGCACTCGGGGGGAGACCCAGTACTTC.

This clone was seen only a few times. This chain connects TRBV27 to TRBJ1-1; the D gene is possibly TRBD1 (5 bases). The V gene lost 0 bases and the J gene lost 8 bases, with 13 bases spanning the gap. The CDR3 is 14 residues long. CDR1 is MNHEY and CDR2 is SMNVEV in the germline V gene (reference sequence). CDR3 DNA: TGTGCCAGCAGTTTATCCTGGGGGTTGGGAGAAGCTTTCTTT. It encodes CASSLSWGLGEAFF.

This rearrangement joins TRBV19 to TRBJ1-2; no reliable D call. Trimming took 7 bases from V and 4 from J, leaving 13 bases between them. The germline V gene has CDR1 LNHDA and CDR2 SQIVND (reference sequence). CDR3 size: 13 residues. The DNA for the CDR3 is TGTGCCAGTAACCTTCCCGAAACCTATGGCTACACCTTC. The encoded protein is CASNLPETYGYTF.

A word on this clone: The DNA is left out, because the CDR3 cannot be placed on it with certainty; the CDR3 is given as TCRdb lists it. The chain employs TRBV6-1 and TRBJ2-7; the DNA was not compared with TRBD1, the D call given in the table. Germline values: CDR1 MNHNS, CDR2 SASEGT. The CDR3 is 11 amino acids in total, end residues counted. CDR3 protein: CASSEFGQGTF.

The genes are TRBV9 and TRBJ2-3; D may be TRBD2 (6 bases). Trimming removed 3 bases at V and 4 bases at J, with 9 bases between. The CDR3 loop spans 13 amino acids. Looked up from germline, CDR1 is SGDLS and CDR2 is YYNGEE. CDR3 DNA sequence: TGTGCCAGCAGCGCCGGGGGTGCAGATACGCAGTATTTT. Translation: CASSAGGADTQYF.

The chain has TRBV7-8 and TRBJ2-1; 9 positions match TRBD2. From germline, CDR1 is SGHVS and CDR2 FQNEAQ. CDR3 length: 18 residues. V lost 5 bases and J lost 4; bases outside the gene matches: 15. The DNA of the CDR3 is TGTGCCAGCAGCCACCCCGGGGGACTAGCTGACAGATACAATGAGCAGTTCTTC. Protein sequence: CASSHPGGLADRYNEQFF.